This T cell receptor (beta chain) is drawn from a study of T cell responses to AZD1222 COVID-19 vaccine. This table comes from immunoSEQ multiplex PCR, and its TCRdb copy is limited to in-frame clones, with some not included. The repertoire holds under 150,000 clones, 85% to 95% seen once, with roughly 5.9% in the top ten. Whole-study results and caveats: Seropositive status at baseline applied to only five or six AZD1222 recipients. Most donors were white British and more were female, and clonal diversity was possibly underestimated. No repertoire was sampled before or during the peak T cell response, only after it. Nearly half of the spike-specific TCRs reportedly recognize variant regions that carry no mutations.

As for this clone: Antigen: not known.

Sequences were derived from peripheral blood, sampled on day 0 of AZD1222 vaccination. The clonotype was recovered from an adult in good health.

This chain's CDR3 is CASSSTGDVLLRGNTEAFF. DNA of the CDR3: TGTGCCAGCAGCTCTACGGGGGACGTACTGTTAAGGGGGAACACTGAAGCTTTCTTT. The chain combines TRBV11-2 with TRBJ1-1; TRBD1 is a possible D gene (5 bases). V lost 4 bases, J lost 1 base, and 25 bases lay in between. This CDR3 contains 19 residues. Looked up from germline, CDR1 is SGHAT and CDR2 is FQNNGV.